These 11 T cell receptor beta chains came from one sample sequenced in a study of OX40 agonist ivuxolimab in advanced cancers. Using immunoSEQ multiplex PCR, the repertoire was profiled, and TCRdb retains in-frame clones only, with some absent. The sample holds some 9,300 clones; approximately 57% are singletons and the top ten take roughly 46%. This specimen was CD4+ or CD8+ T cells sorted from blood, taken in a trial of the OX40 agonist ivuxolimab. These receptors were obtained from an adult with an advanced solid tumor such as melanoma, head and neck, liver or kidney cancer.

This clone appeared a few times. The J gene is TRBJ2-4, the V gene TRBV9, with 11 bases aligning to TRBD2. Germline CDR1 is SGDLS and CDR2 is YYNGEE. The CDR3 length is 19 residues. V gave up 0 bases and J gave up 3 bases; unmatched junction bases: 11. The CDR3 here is CASSVASGRLGGSKNIQYF. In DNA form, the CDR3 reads TGTGCCAGCAGCGTAGCTAGCGGGAGGCTCGGCGGTAGCAAAAACATTCAGTACTTC.

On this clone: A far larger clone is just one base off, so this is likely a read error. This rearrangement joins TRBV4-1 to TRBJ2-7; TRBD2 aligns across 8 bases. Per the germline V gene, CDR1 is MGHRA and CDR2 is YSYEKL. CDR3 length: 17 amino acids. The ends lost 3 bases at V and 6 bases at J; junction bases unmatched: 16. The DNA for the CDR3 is TGCGCCAGCAGCCACCTCACTAGCGGCCGCCCGTCCCGCGAGCAGTACTTC. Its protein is CASSHLTSGRPSREQYF.

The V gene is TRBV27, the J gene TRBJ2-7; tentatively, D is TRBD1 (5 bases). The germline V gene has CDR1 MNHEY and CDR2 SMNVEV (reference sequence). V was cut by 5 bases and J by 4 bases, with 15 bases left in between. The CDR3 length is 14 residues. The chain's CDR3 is CASSPQGARYEQYF. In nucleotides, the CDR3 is TGTGCCAGCAGTCCCCAAGGGGCCAGATACGAGCAGTACTTC.

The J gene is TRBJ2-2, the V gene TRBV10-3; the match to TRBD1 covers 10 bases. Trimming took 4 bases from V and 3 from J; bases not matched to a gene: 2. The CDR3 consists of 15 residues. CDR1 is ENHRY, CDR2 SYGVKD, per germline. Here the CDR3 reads CAISGQGADTGELFF. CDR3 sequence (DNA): TGTGCCATCAGTGGACAGGGGGCTGACACCGGGGAGCTGTTTTTT.

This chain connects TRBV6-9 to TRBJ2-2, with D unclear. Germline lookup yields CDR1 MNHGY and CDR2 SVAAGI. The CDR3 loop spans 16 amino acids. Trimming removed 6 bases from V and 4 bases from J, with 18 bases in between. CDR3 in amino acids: CASSRSPADGTGELFF. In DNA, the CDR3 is TGTGCCAGCAGCCGATCTCCGGCGGATGGCACCGGGGAGCTGTTTTTT.

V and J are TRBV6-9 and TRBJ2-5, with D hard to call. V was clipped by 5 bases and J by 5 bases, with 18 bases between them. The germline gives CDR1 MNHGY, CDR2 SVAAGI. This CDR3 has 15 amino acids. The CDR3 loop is CASSEDKARKETQYF. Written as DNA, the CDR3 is TGTGCCAGCAGTGAAGATAAAGCCAGAAAGGAGACCCAGTACTTC.

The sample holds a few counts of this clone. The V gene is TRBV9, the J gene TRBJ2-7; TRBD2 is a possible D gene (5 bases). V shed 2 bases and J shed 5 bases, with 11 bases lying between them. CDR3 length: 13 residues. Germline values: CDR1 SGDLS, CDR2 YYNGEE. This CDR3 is CASSVDLSNEQYF. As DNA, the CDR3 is TGTGCCAGCAGCGTGGACTTGAGCAACGAGCAGTACTTC.

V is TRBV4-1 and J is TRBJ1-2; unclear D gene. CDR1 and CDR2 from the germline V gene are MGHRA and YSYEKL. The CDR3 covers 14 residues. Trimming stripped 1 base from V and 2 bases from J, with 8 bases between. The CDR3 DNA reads TGCGCCAGCAGCCAAGGGGCAGACAACTATGGCTACACCTTC. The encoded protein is CASSQGADNYGYTF.

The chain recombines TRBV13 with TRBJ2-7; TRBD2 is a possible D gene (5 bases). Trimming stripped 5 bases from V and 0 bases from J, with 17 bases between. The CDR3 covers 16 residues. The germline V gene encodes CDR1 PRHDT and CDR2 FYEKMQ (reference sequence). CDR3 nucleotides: TGTGCCAGCAGCGGCCCGGGGAGTGCGGGCTCCTACGAGCAGTACTTC. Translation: CASSGPGSAGSYEQYF.

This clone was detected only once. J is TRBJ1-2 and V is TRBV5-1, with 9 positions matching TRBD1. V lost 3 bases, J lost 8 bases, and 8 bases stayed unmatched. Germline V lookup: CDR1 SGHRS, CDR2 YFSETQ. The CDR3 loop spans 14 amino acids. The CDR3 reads CASSSEQGAQGYTF. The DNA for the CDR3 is TGCGCCAGCAGCTCGGAACAGGGGGCTCAGGGCTACACCTTC.

The CDR3 loop is CASSSPTRSYNEQFF. CDR3 DNA sequence: TGTGCCAGTAGTTCTCCGACTCGCTCCTACAATGAGCAGTTCTTC. The chain uses TRBV19 and TRBJ2-1; D gene ambiguous. V lost 5 bases to trimming and J lost 0 bases, with 11 bases between them. In germline, CDR1 is LNHDA, CDR2 SQIVND (reference sequence). This CDR3 is 15 amino acids long.